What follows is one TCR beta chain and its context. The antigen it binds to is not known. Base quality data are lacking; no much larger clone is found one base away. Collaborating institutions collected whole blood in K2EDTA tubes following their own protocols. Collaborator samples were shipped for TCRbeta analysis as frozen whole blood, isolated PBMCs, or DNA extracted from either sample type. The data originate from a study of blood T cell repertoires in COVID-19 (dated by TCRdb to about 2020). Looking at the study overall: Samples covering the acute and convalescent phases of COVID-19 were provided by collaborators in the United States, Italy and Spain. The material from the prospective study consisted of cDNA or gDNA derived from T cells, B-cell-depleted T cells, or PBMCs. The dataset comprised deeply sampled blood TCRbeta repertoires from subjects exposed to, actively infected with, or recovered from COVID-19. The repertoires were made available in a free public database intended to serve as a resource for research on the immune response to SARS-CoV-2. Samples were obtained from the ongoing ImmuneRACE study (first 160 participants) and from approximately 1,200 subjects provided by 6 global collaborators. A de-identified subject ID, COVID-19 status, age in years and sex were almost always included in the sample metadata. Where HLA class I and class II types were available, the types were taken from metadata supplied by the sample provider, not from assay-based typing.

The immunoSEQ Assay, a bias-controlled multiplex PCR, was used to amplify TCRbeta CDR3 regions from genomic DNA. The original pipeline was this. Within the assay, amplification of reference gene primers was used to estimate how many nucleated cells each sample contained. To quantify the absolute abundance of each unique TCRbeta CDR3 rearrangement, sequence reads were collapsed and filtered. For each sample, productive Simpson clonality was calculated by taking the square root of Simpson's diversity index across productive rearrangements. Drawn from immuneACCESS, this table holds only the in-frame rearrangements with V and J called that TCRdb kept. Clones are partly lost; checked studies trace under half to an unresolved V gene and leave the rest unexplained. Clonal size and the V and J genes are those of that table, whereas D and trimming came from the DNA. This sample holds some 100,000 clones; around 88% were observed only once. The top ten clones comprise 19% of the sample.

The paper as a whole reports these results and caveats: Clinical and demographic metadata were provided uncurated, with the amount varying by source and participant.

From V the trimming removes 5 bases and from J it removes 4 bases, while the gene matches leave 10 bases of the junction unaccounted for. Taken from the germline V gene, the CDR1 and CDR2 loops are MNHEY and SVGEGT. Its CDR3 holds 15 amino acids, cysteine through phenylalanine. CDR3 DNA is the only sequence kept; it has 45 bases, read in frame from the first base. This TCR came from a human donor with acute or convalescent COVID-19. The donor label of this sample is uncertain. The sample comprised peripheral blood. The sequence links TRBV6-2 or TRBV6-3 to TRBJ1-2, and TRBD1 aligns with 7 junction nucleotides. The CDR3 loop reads CASSPPQGLGYGYTF. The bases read TGTGCCAGCAGTCCCCCACAGGGGCTAGGCTATGGCTACACCTTC.